This T cell receptor beta chain was captured by sequencing in a study of T cell repertoires in cytomegalovirus infection. Study-wide results and caveats: Carriage of CMV together with the relevant HLA was identifiable through cumulative public TCR beta family frequency. The study found HLA-C-restricted CMV-specific TCR beta clonotypes dominating the ex vivo response.

TCRdb processed the reads anew with MiXCR; each CDR3 protein has one entry. The sample includes some 320,000 distinct CDR3 sequences, almost 30% of them seen just once. This clonotype was detected only a few times. As yet, its antigen is unknown. CDR3 size: 14 residues. V was pared by 4 bases and J by 11 bases, with 19 bases between. CDR1 is SGHRS, CDR2 YFSETQ, per germline. This sequence joins TRBV5-1 and TRBJ2-4; D assignment may be TRBD1 or TRBD2 (5 bases each). The specimen was cultured PBMCs, collected from culture after CMV antigen stimulation. This clonotype was obtained from a human donor in good health (CMV status not recorded). Some clones in this sample may be carry-over from other donors' samples. CDR3 protein: CASSPEGPTHFQYF. In DNA, the CDR3 is TGCGCCAGCAGCCCCGAGGGACCGACACATTTTCAGTACTTC.